The 15 T cell receptor beta chains below come from one sample, sequenced in a study of CXCR3-negative and CXCR3-positive naive CD8 T cells. Study-wide findings and caveats: CXCR3-positive naive cells had TRB CDR3s that were more hydrophobic than CXCR3-negative naive cells had.

The method, 5' RACE with UMI labels, was used to prepare the TRB cDNA libraries. Each CDR3 protein gets one entry in TCRdb, which reprocessed the 5' RACE reads and gives no DNA. This table holds 150,000 or so distinct CDR3 sequences. These receptors' targets are unknown. The sequenced sample consisted of naive CXCR3+ CD8+ T cells from blood. Subset here: CD45RO-CCR7+CD27+CD95- naive CD8+ T cells expressing CXCR3 (TNR3+). These TCRs come from a human donor in good health. Some clones in this sample may be carry-over from other donors' samples.

The CDR3 protein is CSAIVSGANVLTF. The rearrangement joins TRBV29-1 to TRBJ2-6. Germline-derived CDR1 and CDR2 are SQVTM and ANQGSEA. CDR3 length: 13 residues.

The chain joins TRBV3-1 to TRBJ2-5; with no DNA, the TCRdb D assignment of TRBD2 cannot be verified. Germline lookup yields CDR1 LGHDT and CDR2 YNNKEL (reference sequence). The CDR3 contains 16 residues. CDR3 residues: CASSQYEVAGQETQYF.

The genes are TRBV5-5 and TRBJ2-7; lacking DNA, the TRBD2 call made by TCRdb goes unchecked. There are 14 residues in the CDR3. Germline values: CDR1 SGHKS, CDR2 YYEKEE (reference sequence). This CDR3 is CASSFGTSSYEQYF.

This rearrangement joins TRBV4-1 to TRBJ2-3. Germline V gives CDR1 MGHRA, CDR2 YSYEKL. CDR3 length: 13 amino acids. This chain's CDR3 is CASSSGRTDTQYF.

The CDR3 sequence is CASSHLGLAGGHEQFF. The chain couples TRBV5-4 to TRBJ2-1; TCRdb outputs TRBD2, but without DNA this stays unchecked. CDR3 length: 16 amino acids. The V gene's germline CDR1 is SGHNT and CDR2 YYREEE (reference sequence).

The V call is TRBV12-3 or TRBV12-4, the J call TRBJ1-2; TCRdb's assignment of TRBD1 cannot be checked, as there is no DNA. CDR3 size: 16 residues. This CDR3 is CASSPRAIQETYGYTF.

The V gene is TRBV2, the J gene TRBJ2-7; with no DNA, the TCRdb D assignment of TRBD2 cannot be verified. This CDR3 has 13 residues. Per the germline V gene, CDR1 is SNHLY and CDR2 is FYNNEI. The CDR3 loop reads CASSLRWVYEQYF.

The V gene is TRBV14, the J gene TRBJ2-7; TCRdb selects TRBD2, and the lack of DNA leaves this call unchecked. This CDR3 has 18 residues. Looked up from germline, CDR1 is SGHDN and CDR2 is FVKESK. CDR3 sequence reads: CASSQGGTSGGSPYEQYF.

The rearrangement uses TRBV28 and TRBJ2-1; the D call from TCRdb, TRBD1, cannot be confirmed without DNA. The CDR3 has 15 residues. Germline CDR1 and CDR2: MDHEN and SYDVKM. CDR3 amino acids: CASSLWRGTDNEQFF.

The chain carries TRBV19 and TRBJ1-2; without DNA, the TCRdb call of TRBD1 cannot be checked. Germline V gives CDR1 LNHDA, CDR2 SQIVND (reference sequence). The CDR3 extends over 13 amino acids. The CDR3 sequence is CASSRGFNYGYTF.

This chain joins TRBV11-1 and TRBJ2-1; no DNA is available, so the TRBD1 call from TCRdb remains unchecked. This CDR3 has 16 amino acids. Germline V gene lookup returns CDR1 SGHAT and CDR2 FQDESV (reference sequence). The CDR3 loop is CASSLVPRDRLTEQFF.

The V call is TRBV4-1, the J call TRBJ2-1; TCRdb's assignment of TRBD1 cannot be checked, as there is no DNA. The CDR3 length is 14 residues. The germline gives CDR1 MGHRA, CDR2 YSYEKL. Here the CDR3 reads CASRGSTGDNEQFF.

The chain employs TRBV18 and TRBJ2-7. This CDR3 is 15 amino acids long. Germline-derived CDR1 and CDR2 are KGHSH and LQKENI. CDR3 in amino acids: CASSPPYQSSYEQYF.

The chain carries TRBV4-2 and TRBJ1-6; TCRdb's assignment of TRBD1 cannot be checked, as there is no DNA. CDR3 size: 16 residues. Germline V gene lookup returns CDR1 LGHNA and CDR2 YNFKEQ. The CDR3 here is CASSQEGSFGGSPLHF.

The chain is built from TRBV29-1 and TRBJ1-1. Per the germline V gene, CDR1 is SQVTM and CDR2 is ANQGSEA. This CDR3 spans 15 amino acids. CDR3 residues: CSVIFFSYMNTEAFF. The variable domain in full, with the rest retrieved from reference TRBV29-1 and TRBJ1-1, is SAVISQKPSRDICQRGTSLTIQCQVDSQVTMMFWYRQQPGQSLTLIATANQGSEATYESGFVIDKFPISRPNLTFSTLTVSNMSPEDSSIYLCSVIFFSYMNTEAFFGQGTRLTVV.